These T cell receptor beta chains were read from a single sample in a study of memory CD4+ T cells and cytomegalovirus serostatus. TCRdb's table, derived via immunoSEQ multiplex PCR, lists solely in-frame clones and lacks some. The sample includes about 64,000 clones, around 77% seen only once; the top ten take 0.7% to 0.9%. The specimen sequenced was memory CD4+ T cells from blood. Receptors were obtained from an adult in good health and CMV-seronegative. Each CDR3 is given with its conserved first and last residue. A D gene is named only where the DNA matches it firmly. Rows may omit the clone size; those that give it use once, few, many or a size class.

abundance,j_gene,d_gene,v_gene,CDR3aa,CDR3nt
few,TRBJ1-5,NA,TRBV9,CASSVAPGTRGPQHF,TGTGCCAGCAGCGTAGCCCCAGGTACGAGGGGTCCCCAGCATTTT
NA,TRBJ2-1,TRBD1,TRBV19,CASSILTGGRGNEQFF,TGTGCCAGTAGTATATTGACAGGGGGTAGGGGAAATGAGCAGTTCTTC
few,TRBJ1-5,NA,TRBV5-6,CASSLQVGNNQPQHF,TGTGCCAGCAGCTTGCAGGTAGGAAACAATCAGCCCCAGCATTTT
NA,TRBJ1-5,TRBD1,TRBV7-9,CASSLRPGQGNQPQHF,TGTGCCAGCAGCTTGAGACCGGGACAGGGAAATCAGCCCCAGCATTTT
NA,TRBJ2-6,NA,TRBV9,CASSVVIGTGANVLTF,TGTGCCAGCAGCGTAGTAATCGGGACCGGGGCCAACGTCCTGACTTTC
NA,TRBJ2-3,NA,TRBV7-6,CASSLSRIAGARPDTQYF,TGTGCCAGCAGCTTATCACGAATAGCAGGGGCGCGTCCGGATACGCAGTATTTT
once,TRBJ2-5,NA,TRBV29-1,CSVGRLQETQYF,TGCAGCGTTGGGCGACTACAAGAGACCCAGTACTTC
NA,TRBJ1-5,NA,TRBV19,CASSIGRVGQPQHF,TGTGCCAGTAGTATAGGCAGGGTAGGCCAGCCCCAGCATTTT
NA,TRBJ1-5,NA,TRBV2,CASTGGPNQPQHF,TGTGCCAGCACCGGGGGCCCCAATCAGCCCCAGCATTTT
NA,TRBJ1-6,NA,TRBV12-5,CASGLGLASSYNSPLHF,TGTGCTAGTGGCCTCGGTTTAGCTAGCTCCTATAATTCACCCCTCCACTTT
few,TRBJ1-1,TRBD1,TRBV27,CASSLSTTGDTEAFF,TGTGCCAGCAGTTTATCGACCACAGGGGACACTGAAGCTTTCTTT
once,TRBJ2-5,TRBD2,TRBV9,CASSPRTSGRAGQETQYF,TGTGCCAGCAGCCCCCGGACTAGCGGGAGGGCCGGGCAAGAGACCCAGTACTTC
NA,TRBJ1-1,NA,TRBV18,CASSPVGHENTEAFF,TGTGCCAGCTCACCTGTCGGACACGAAAACACTGAAGCTTTCTTT
few,TRBJ1-1,NA,TRBV18,CASSPTTENTEAFF,TGTGCCAGCTCACCGACGACAGAGAACACTGAAGCTTTCTTT
NA,TRBJ1-3,NA,TRBV7-9,CASSLGNTIYF,TGTGCCAGCTCCCTCGGAAACACCATATATTTT
NA,TRBJ2-7,TRBD1,TRBV29-1,CSVVGQGTHEQYF,TGCAGCGTTGTTGGACAGGGGACACACGAGCAGTACTTC
NA,TRBJ1-4,NA,TRBV7-9,CASSSIAVNEKLFF,TGTGCCAGCAGCTCTATTGCGGTCAATGAAAAACTGTTTTTT
NA,TRBJ2-2,NA,TRBV4-1,CASSQQAGELFF,TGCGCCAGCAGCCAACAGGCCGGGGAGCTGTTTTTT
few,TRBJ2-5,NA,TRBV7-9,CASSSRGPETQYF,TGTGCCAGCAGTTCACGGGGTCCCGAGACCCAGTACTTC
many,TRBJ1-5,NA,TRBV6-6,CASSYGANQPQHF,TGTGCCAGCAGTTACGGAGCAAATCAGCCCCAGCATTTT
once,TRBJ1-2,NA,TRBV5-1,CASSLSPGTGHGYTF,TGCGCCAGCAGCTTAAGCCCAGGGACCGGTCATGGCTACACCTTC
NA,TRBJ1-1,NA,TRBV9,CASSVSSTREVNTEAFF,TGTGCCAGCAGCGTATCTTCCACCAGGGAAGTGAACACTGAAGCTTTCTTT
once,TRBJ1-1,NA,TRBV7-2,CASKRQLNTEAFF,TGTGCCAGCAAGAGACAACTGAACACTGAAGCTTTCTTT
NA,TRBJ1-1,NA,TRBV5-8,CASSQKPDTEAFF,TGTGCCAGCAGCCAAAAGCCTGACACTGAAGCTTTCTTT
NA,TRBJ2-4,TRBD1,TRBV6-5,CASRRTGEAKNIQYF,TGTGCCAGCAGACGGACAGGGGAGGCCAAAAACATTCAGTACTTC
NA,TRBJ1-3,NA,TRBV7-9,CASSLEASGNTIYF,TGTGCCAGCAGCTTAGAAGCCTCTGGAAACACCATATATTTT
NA,TRBJ2-7,NA,TRBV6-6,CASSYIGAQYF,TGTGCCAGCAGTTATATAGGCGCCCAGTACTTC
once,TRBJ1-1,NA,TRBV5-1,CASSGSGTLNTEAFF,TGCGCCAGCAGCGGATCCGGGACATTGAACACTGAAGCTTTCTTT
NA,TRBJ1-2,TRBD1,TRBV27,CASRRQGQDDSYGYTF,TGTGCCAGCAGACGTCAAGGACAGGACGACTCCTATGGCTACACCTTC
NA,TRBJ1-1,NA,TRBV6-5,CASSVGHVNTEAFF,TGTGCCAGCAGTGTAGGACACGTAAACACTGAAGCTTTCTTT
NA,TRBJ2-7,TRBD1,TRBV7-2,CASSPRWGQGGEQYF,TGTGCCAGCAGCCCTCGGTGGGGACAGGGCGGCGAGCAGTACTTC
NA,TRBJ2-5,NA,TRBV7-8,CASSLGTLQETQYF,TGTGCCAGCAGCTTAGGGACTCTCCAAGAGACCCAGTACTTC
NA,TRBJ2-7,NA,TRBV5-1,CASSLGTTGEQYF,TGCGCCAGCAGCTTGGGGACGACGGGCGAGCAGTACTTC
NA,TRBJ1-3,TRBD1,TRBV28,CASSGSATGEENTIYF,TGTGCCAGCAGTGGATCCGCGACAGGGGAGGAAAACACCATATATTTT
NA,TRBJ1-6,TRBD1,TRBV19,CASSSGTGAHRGSPLHF,TGTGCCAGTAGCTCCGGGACAGGGGCCCATAGGGGTTCACCCCTCCACTTT
NA,TRBJ1-5,NA,TRBV18,CASSPWGSNQPQHF,TGTGCCAGCTCACCATGGGGGAGCAATCAGCCCCAGCATTTT
NA,TRBJ2-7,NA,TRBV29-1,CSARRGSYEQYF,TGCAGCGCCCGACGGGGTTCCTACGAGCAGTACTTC
NA,TRBJ1-2,TRBD1,TRBV9,CASSPIGQGPYGYTF,TGTGCCAGCAGCCCAATAGGACAGGGGCCTTATGGCTACACCTTC
few,TRBJ1-4,NA,TRBV2,CASSGPLNEKLFF,TGTGCCAGTTCGGGACCGCTAAATGAAAAACTGTTTTTT
NA,TRBJ2-7,TRBD2,TRBV5-1,CASRSGGLADSYEQYF,TGCGCCAGCAGATCCGGTGGACTAGCGGATTCCTACGAGCAGTACTTC
NA,TRBJ1-4,NA,TRBV18,CASSLTPGDEKLFF,TGTGCCAGCTCGCTTACGCCAGGGGATGAAAAACTGTTTTTT
NA,TRBJ2-5,TRBD1,TRBV18,CASSQGAGQETQYF,TGTGCCAGCTCACAGGGGGCCGGGCAAGAGACCCAGTACTTC
few,TRBJ1-1,NA,TRBV6-5,CASRSRGTEAFF,TGTGCCAGCAGATCCAGGGGCACTGAAGCTTTCTTT
NA,TRBJ2-1,NA,TRBV10-3,CAISESGDGEQFF,TGTGCCATCAGTGAGTCGGGGGATGGGGAGCAGTTCTTC
NA,TRBJ2-1,NA,TRBV11-3,CASSFRSQTEQFF,TGTGCCAGCAGCTTTCGGAGTCAAACAGAGCAGTTCTTC
NA,TRBJ1-2,NA,TRBV11-2,CASSYNYNYGYTF,TGTGCCAGCAGCTATAATTATAACTATGGCTACACCTTC
NA,TRBJ2-3,NA,TRBV5-1,CASSFPGEDTQYF,TGCGCCAGCAGCTTTCCAGGGGAGGATACGCAGTATTTT
few,TRBJ1-1,NA,TRBV7-2,CASSPDPMNTEAFF,TGTGCCAGCAGCCCCGACCCCATGAACACTGAAGCTTTCTTT
NA,TRBJ1-3,NA,TRBV5-1,CASSPGHLSGNTIYF,TGCGCCAGCAGCCCGGGACACCTCTCTGGAAACACCATATATTTT
NA,TRBJ2-3,NA,TRBV14,CASSQDFSSGFTDTQYF,TGTGCCAGCAGCCAAGACTTTAGTTCTGGTTTCACAGATACGCAGTATTTT
NA,TRBJ1-5,TRBD1,TRBV6-6,CATGTGDQPQHF,TGTGCCACCGGGACAGGGGATCAGCCCCAGCATTTT
NA,TRBJ1-5,NA,TRBV9,CASSVAYGANQPQHF,TGTGCCAGCAGCGTAGCTTACGGGGCCAATCAGCCCCAGCATTTT
NA,TRBJ1-4,TRBD1,TRBV4-2,CASSQDGGQRNEKLFF,TGTGCCAGCAGCCAAGACGGGGGACAGAGAAATGAAAAACTGTTTTTT
NA,TRBJ2-5,TRBD1,TRBV2,CASRRQGAPQETQYF,TGTGCCAGCAGGCGACAGGGGGCGCCCCAGGAGACCCAGTACTTC